A single sample gave rise to the 12 T cell receptor beta chains below, sequenced in a study of early T cells in non-severe SARS-CoV-2 infection. TCRdb fed the 5' RACE reads into MiXCR, producing one record per CDR3 protein. The repertoire holds under 70,000 distinct CDR3 sequences, with roughly 13% as singletons. Sequencing was performed on whole blood, taken at baseline. The receptors here all came from an adult who was a healthcare worker with PCR-confirmed SARS-CoV-2 infection or an uninfected control (not recorded which).

This chain links TRBV29-1 with TRBJ1-5; no definite D call. With 0 bases removed from V and 12 bases from J, the gap between germline ends came to 15 bases. The CDR3 has 13 residues. Germline V gives CDR1 SQVTM, CDR2 ANQGSEA. The CDR3 region has the DNA TGCAGCGTTGAAGAAGGCGAGGGCGTTATCCAGCATTTT. Translation: CSVEEGEGVIQHF. Supplemented by reference TRBV29-1 and TRBJ1-5, the full variable domain reads SAVISQKPSRDICQRGTSLTIQCQVDSQVTMMFWYRQQPGQSLTLIATANQGSEATYESGFVIDKFPISRPNLTFSTLTVSNMSPEDSSIYLCSVEEGEGVIQHFGDGTRLSIL.

This clonotype occurred a few times. V usage is TRBV5-1 and J usage is TRBJ2-7; D is unclear. CDR3 length: 13 amino acids. Trimming cost V 3 bases and J 3 bases, with 10 bases left between them. CDR1 and CDR2 from the germline V gene are SGHRS and YFSETQ. The CDR3 region is CASSSVGNYEQYF. DNA for the CDR3: TGCGCCAGCAGCTCAGTGGGGAACTACGAGCAGTACTTC.

The chain uses TRBV7-2 and TRBJ2-7, with 12 bases identical to TRBD2. With V trimmed by 5 bases and J by 3 bases, 5 bases remained unmatched. The CDR3 is 15 amino acids. Per germline, CDR1 SGHTA and CDR2 FQGNSA. The CDR3 DNA sequence: TGTGCCAGCAGCGCCGGGACTAGCGGGCTCTACGAGCAGTACTTC. It yields the protein CASSAGTSGLYEQYF.

In this sample, this clonotype turned up many times. The rearrangement joins TRBV2 to TRBJ2-2; possible D gene TRBD2, 8 bases. This CDR3 region has 15 residues. Trimming stripped 10 bases from V and 6 bases from J, with 21 bases between. Germline values: CDR1 SNHLY, CDR2 FYNNEI. The DNA of the CDR3 is TGTGCCACCCGAGGGGGCGGGAGGAAGTCCGGGGAGCTGTTTTTT. Residues: CATRGGGRKSGELFF.

The chain is built from TRBV6-1 and TRBJ2-2, with TRBD1 matching over 7 bases. V lost 4 bases, J lost 5 bases, and 4 bases stayed unmatched. The CDR3 consists of 14 residues. Germline loops: CDR1 MNHNS, CDR2 SASEGT. CDR3 nucleotide sequence: TGTGCCAGCAGTGTTCTCAGGGGGACCGGGGAGCTGTTTTTT. Translated: CASSVLRGTGELFF.

The chain combines TRBV5-6 with TRBJ1-5; tentative D call: TRBD1 (5 bases). Trimming left V 5 bases short and J 6 bases short, with 12 bases between. CDR1 is SGHDT, CDR2 YYEEEE, per germline. The CDR3 extends over 13 amino acids. The CDR3: CASSMGVAQPQHF. In DNA form, the CDR3 reads TGTGCCAGCAGTATGGGGGTGGCTCAGCCCCAGCATTTT.

This clonotype was found many times. The V gene is TRBV19, the J gene TRBJ2-5; D unresolved. CDR1 and CDR2 from the germline V gene are LNHDA and SQIVND (reference sequence). CDR3 length equals 13 residues. Deletions cut 3 bases from V and 3 bases from J, with 8 bases between. For the CDR3, the DNA is TGTGCCAGTAGTATTTACAGAAAAGAGACCCAGTACTTC. Translation gives CASSIYRKETQYF.

The J gene is TRBJ2-7, the V gene TRBV29-1; 7 bases are a match to TRBD2. CDR1 SQVTM and CDR2 ANQGSEA come from the germline V gene. Trimming removed 5 bases from V and 6 bases from J; junction bases left unmatched: 13. This CDR3 spans 14 amino acids. CDR3 DNA sequence: TGCAGCGTTCGGTCCGACGGAGGGAGGGGCGAGCAGTACTTC. It encodes CSVRSDGGRGEQYF.

The chain links TRBV12-3 or TRBV12-4 to TRBJ2-7, with D tentatively TRBD1 (5 bases). Trimming cost V 8 bases and J 6 bases, with 20 bases left between them. The CDR3 consists of 14 residues. Written as DNA, the CDR3 is TGTGCCAGCGGAAAGAATTCCAGGGTTCTCGAGCAGTACTTC. Protein product: CASGKNSRVLEQYF.

This clonotype has a handful of counts. The rearrangement links TRBV5-1 to TRBJ2-2; D might be TRBD1 (5 bases). CDR1 and CDR2 (germline): SGHRS, YFSETQ. This CDR3 comprises 15 residues. The V gene lost 4 bases and the J gene lost 6 bases, with 16 bases spanning the gap. The CDR3 protein is CASSLDRPPAGELFF. CDR3 in DNA: TGCGCCAGCAGCCTAGACAGACCACCCGCCGGGGAGCTGTTTTTT. Combining the CDR3 with reference TRBV5-1 and TRBJ2-2 gives the whole variable domain KAGVTQTPRYLIKTRGQQVTLSCSPISGHRSVSWYQQTPGQGLQFLFEYFSETQRNKGNFPGRFSGRQFSNSRSEMNVSTLELGDSALYLCASSLDRPPAGELFFGEGSRLTVL.

This clonotype was counted between two and nine times. The chain couples TRBV11-3 to TRBJ2-3, with 13 bases identical to TRBD2. V lost 1 base, J lost 6 bases, and 7 bases stayed unmatched. This CDR3 contains 17 residues. From germline, CDR1 is SGHNT and CDR2 YENEEA. CDR3 region: CASSLGGGLAGLDTQYF. CDR3 in DNA: TGTGCCAGCAGCTTAGGAGGGGGACTAGCGGGGTTGGATACGCAGTATTTT.

V usage is TRBV4-2 and J usage is TRBJ2-3; 14 nucleotides align to TRBD2. The V gene's germline CDR1 is LGHNA and CDR2 YNFKEQ. V gave up 0 bases and J gave up 4 bases; unmatched junction bases: 9. The CDR3 contains 19 residues. DNA of the CDR3: TGTGCCAGCAGCCAAGATTCGACTAGCGGGAGGGCCGGGGCAGATACGCAGTATTTT. It yields the protein CASSQDSTSGRAGADTQYF.